This T cell receptor (beta chain) stems from a study of T cell changes during pregnancy in multiple sclerosis. TCRdb keeps only in-frame clones here, not all; method: immunoSEQ multiplex PCR. This repertoire shows 50,000 to 65,000 clones, approximately 91% found once; its top ten account for around 1.8%. This TCR was recovered from a female donor with multiple sclerosis, enrolled in a pregnancy study. Here the sequenced sample was peripheral blood, taken after pregnancy.

CDR3 DNA sequence: TGTGCCACCAGCAGAGTCAGGCAGAGCGGGGGCACAGATACGCAGTATTTT. Its protein is CATSRVRQSGGTDTQYF. The chain employs TRBV15 and TRBJ2-3; 7 bases align to TRBD2. CDR3 size: 17 residues. CDR1 LNHNV and CDR2 YYDKDF come from the germline V gene (reference sequence). V gave up 1 base and J gave up 1 base; unmatched junction bases: 8.